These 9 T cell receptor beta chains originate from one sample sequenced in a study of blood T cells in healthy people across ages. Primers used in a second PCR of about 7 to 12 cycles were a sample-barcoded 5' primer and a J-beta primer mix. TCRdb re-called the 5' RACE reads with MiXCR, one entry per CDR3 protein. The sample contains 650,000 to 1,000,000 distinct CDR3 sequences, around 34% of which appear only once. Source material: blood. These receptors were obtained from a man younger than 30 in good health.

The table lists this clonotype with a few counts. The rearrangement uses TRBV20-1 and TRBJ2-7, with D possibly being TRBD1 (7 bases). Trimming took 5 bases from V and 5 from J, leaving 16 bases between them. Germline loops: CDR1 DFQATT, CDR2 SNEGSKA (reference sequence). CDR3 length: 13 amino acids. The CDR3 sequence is CSARQGGLDEQYF. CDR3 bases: TGCAGTGCTCGACAGGGAGGTTTGGACGAGCAGTACTTC.

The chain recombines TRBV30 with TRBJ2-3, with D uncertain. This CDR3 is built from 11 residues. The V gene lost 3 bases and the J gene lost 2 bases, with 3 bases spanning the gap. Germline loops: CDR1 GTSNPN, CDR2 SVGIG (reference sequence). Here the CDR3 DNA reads TGTGCCTGGAGGAACACAGATACGCAGTATTTT. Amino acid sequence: CAWRNTDTQYF.

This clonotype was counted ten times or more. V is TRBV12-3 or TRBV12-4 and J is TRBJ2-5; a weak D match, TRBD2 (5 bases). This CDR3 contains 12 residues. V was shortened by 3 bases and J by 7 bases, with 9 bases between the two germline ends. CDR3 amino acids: CASSFTRGTQYF. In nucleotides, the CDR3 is TGTGCCAGCAGTTTCACCCGGGGGACCCAGTACTTC.

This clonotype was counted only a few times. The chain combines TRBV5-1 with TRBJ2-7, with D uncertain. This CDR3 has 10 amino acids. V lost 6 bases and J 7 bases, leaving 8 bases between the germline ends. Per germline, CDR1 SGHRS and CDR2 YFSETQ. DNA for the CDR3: TGCGCCAGCAAAGTTGGGGAGCAGTACTTC. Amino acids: CASKVGEQYF.

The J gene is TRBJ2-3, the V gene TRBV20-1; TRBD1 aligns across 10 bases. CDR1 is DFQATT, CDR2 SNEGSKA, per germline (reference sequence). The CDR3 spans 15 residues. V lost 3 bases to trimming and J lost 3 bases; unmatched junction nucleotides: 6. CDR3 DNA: TGCAGTGCTAGGAGGGACAGGGGATTAACAGATACGCAGTATTTT. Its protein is CSARRDRGLTDTQYF.

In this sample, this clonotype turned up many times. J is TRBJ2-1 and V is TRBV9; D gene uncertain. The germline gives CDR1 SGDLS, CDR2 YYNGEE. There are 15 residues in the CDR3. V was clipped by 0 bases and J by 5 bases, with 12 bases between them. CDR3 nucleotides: TGTGCCAGCAGCGTAGGTGGAAACCCCGACAATGAGCAGTTCTTC. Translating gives CASSVGGNPDNEQFF.

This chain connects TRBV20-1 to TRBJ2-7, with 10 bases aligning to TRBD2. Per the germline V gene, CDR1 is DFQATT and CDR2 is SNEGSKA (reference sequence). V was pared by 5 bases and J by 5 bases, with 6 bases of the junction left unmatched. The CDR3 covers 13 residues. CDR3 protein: CSASRLAGNEQYF. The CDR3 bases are TGCAGTGCTTCCCGACTAGCGGGCAACGAGCAGTACTTC.

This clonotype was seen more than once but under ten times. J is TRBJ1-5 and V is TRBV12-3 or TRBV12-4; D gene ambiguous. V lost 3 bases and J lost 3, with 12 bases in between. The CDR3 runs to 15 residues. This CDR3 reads CASSFSGSINQPQHF. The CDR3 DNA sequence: TGTGCCAGCAGTTTTTCGGGCAGCATCAATCAGCCCCAGCATTTT.

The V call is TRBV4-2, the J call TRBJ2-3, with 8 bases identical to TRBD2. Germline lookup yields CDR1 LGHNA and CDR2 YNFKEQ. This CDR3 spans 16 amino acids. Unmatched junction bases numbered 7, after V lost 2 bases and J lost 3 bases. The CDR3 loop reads CASSQSGLAGTDTQYF. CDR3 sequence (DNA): TGTGCCAGCAGCCAATCCGGACTAGCTGGGACAGATACGCAGTATTTT.